The clone carrying this TCR beta chain has just a few counts. Some clones are missing from TCRdb's copy, which holds only in-frame ones; the method was immunoSEQ multiplex PCR. This sample has fewer than 900,000 clones, with more than 70% found just once. This sample was included in a study of Ad26.COV2.S vaccination and SARS-CoV-2 variants. Treatment defined: 15 to 20 received Ad26.COV2.S at low or high dose, single or two shots; five or six received placebo; per-sample allocation not given. Repertoires come from day 63 after the first vaccine or placebo injection. The origin of this receptor is a person between 18 and 59 years old who received the Ad26.COV2.S COVID-19 vaccine or a placebo. Sequencing was performed on peripheral blood, taken in a trial of Ad26.COV2.S vaccine versus placebo.

The CDR3 region has the DNA TGTGCCTGGAGTGTACACACCCTTGGGGGCGGTCAGCCCCAGCATTTT. This sequence encodes CAWSVHTLGGGQPQHF. J is TRBJ1-5 and V is TRBV30; the D gene is possibly TRBD1 (6 bases). This CDR3 is built from 16 residues. The germline V gene encodes CDR1 GTSNPN and CDR2 SVGIG (reference sequence). Trimming pared 0 bases from V and 6 bases from J, leaving 18 bases between.